The rows below give T cell receptor beta chains drawn from one sample of a study of T cells in Graves' hyperthyroidism and ophthalmopathy. TCRdb called the multiplex PCR reads again in MiXCR, with one record for every CDR3 protein. The sample holds roughly 290,000 distinct CDR3 sequences, about 17% seen once. The sequencing sample was made of blood. These receptor sequences come from a woman aged 60-75 years with Graves' ophthalmopathy. CDR3s include the opening cysteine and the closing phenylalanine or tryptophan. D genes are given only for firm matches. Size tells how often a clone was seen (once, few, many) or the class of an expanded clone, and some rows leave it out.

V: TRBV3-1; J: TRBJ2-7; D: .; size: few; DNA: TGTGCCAGCAGCCAGCTGAACTCCTACGAGCAGTACTTC; CDR3: CASSQLNSYEQYF
V: TRBV3-1; J: TRBJ1-3; D: .; size: many; DNA: TGTGCCAGCAGCCAAGGAGGGTACGGAAACACCATATATTTT; CDR3: CASSQGGYGNTIYF
V: TRBV7-6; J: TRBJ2-1; D: TRBD2; size: many; DNA: TGTGCCAGCAGCTTAGTAGGGGGACTAGCGGGACTATACAATGAGCAGTTCTTC; CDR3: CASSLVGGLAGLYNEQFF
V: TRBV6-2/TRBV6-3; J: TRBJ1-1; D: .; size: many; DNA: TGTGCCAGCAGTTACCGGGGAGGGGGCACTGAAGCTTTCTTT; CDR3: CASSYRGGGTEAFF
V: TRBV7-9; J: TRBJ2-2; D: TRBD2; size: .; DNA: TGTGCCAGCATTGGGGGGGTATGGACCGGGGAGCTGTTTTTT; CDR3: CASIGGVWTGELFF
V: TRBV12-3/TRBV12-4; J: TRBJ2-2; D: .; size: .; DNA: TGTGCCAACAGACCCTCAGGGGACACCGGGGAGCTGTTTTTT; CDR3: CANRPSGDTGELFF
V: TRBV24-1; J: TRBJ1-4; D: .; size: .; DNA: TGTGCCACCAGTGACCACCGACGGGGTAATGAAAAACTGTTTTTT; CDR3: CATSDHRRGNEKLFF
V: TRBV2; J: TRBJ2-5; D: .; size: many; DNA: TGTGCCAGCACCGGGGGGCGGCGAGAGACCCAGTACTTC; CDR3: CASTGGRRETQYF
V: TRBV6-6; J: TRBJ2-3; D: .; size: many; DNA: TGTGCCAGCAGTTACAGGGGTGGATTTACAGATACGCAGTATTTT; CDR3: CASSYRGGFTDTQYF
V: TRBV25-1; J: TRBJ1-1; D: .; size: few; DNA: TGTGCCAGCACTCTAAACCCGGGACCGCAGATCACGGAGGGGACTGAAGCTTTCTTT; CDR3: CASTLNPGPQITEGTEAFF
V: TRBV6-2/TRBV6-3; J: TRBJ2-7; D: TRBD1; size: .; DNA: TGTGCCAGCAGTTATTGGGCCCGACAGGGGGCCCTCCGAAGATCCTACGAGCAGTACTTC; CDR3: CASSYWARQGALRRSYEQYF
V: TRBV4-1; J: TRBJ2-7; D: .; size: few; DNA: TGCGCCAGCAGCCAAGTCGGGGTGGGGCCCGAGGAGGGCGAGCAGTACTTC; CDR3: CASSQVGVGPEEGEQYF
V: TRBV19; J: TRBJ1-6; D: .; size: .; DNA: TGTGCCAGTAGTATAAATACGCCGGATTCACCCCTCCACTTT; CDR3: CASSINTPDSPLHF
V: TRBV5-6; J: TRBJ1-1; D: .; size: many; DNA: TGTGCCAGCAGCTTGTTGCCGCTCAAAGGGTATACTGAAGCTTTCTTT; CDR3: CASSLLPLKGYTEAFF
V: TRBV5-1; J: TRBJ2-3; D: .; size: many; DNA: TGCGCCAGCAGCTTGGCCACAGGGCCTAACATCCCAGATACGCAGTATTTT; CDR3: CASSLATGPNIPDTQYF
V: TRBV27; J: TRBJ2-1; D: TRBD2; size: many; DNA: TGTGCCAGCAAGGTGGTTGGGGGAGGGTTCGGGTACAATGAGCAGTTCTTC; CDR3: CASKVVGGGFGYNEQFF
V: TRBV10-3; J: TRBJ1-4; D: .; size: many; DNA: TGTGCCATCAGTGTATCCACTAATGAAAAACTGTTTTTT; CDR3: CAISVSTNEKLFF
V: TRBV5-8; J: TRBJ2-7; D: .; size: few; DNA: TGTGCCAGCAGCACGGAGCGGGTATACGAGCAGTACTTC; CDR3: CASSTERVYEQYF
V: TRBV19; J: TRBJ2-2; D: .; size: few; DNA: TGTGCCAGTATATCGGACAAGCACACCGGGGAGCTGTTTTTT; CDR3: CASISDKHTGELFF
V: TRBV5-1; J: TRBJ2-7; D: .; size: many; DNA: TGCGCCAGCAGCTTCTGGGCCTCCTACGAGCAGTACTTC; CDR3: CASSFWASYEQYF
V: TRBV29-1; J: TRBJ2-7; D: TRBD2; size: many; DNA: TGCAGCGTTGTTAGCGGGAGGCGCCACGAGCAGTACTTC; CDR3: CSVVSGRRHEQYF
V: TRBV15; J: TRBJ2-3; D: .; size: .; DNA: TGTGCCACCAGCAGAGATGGGGGGAGTGCCACAGATACGCAGTATTTT; CDR3: CATSRDGGSATDTQYF
V: TRBV7-9; J: TRBJ1-3; D: .; size: .; DNA: TGTGCCAGCAGCGGGGGCCATTACAGGGACCAAGGAAACACCATATATTTT; CDR3: CASSGGHYRDQGNTIYF
V: TRBV20-1; J: TRBJ1-5; D: TRBD1; size: many; DNA: TGCAGTGCTCACAGGGGGGGCAATCAGCCCCAGCATTTT; CDR3: CSAHRGGNQPQHF
V: TRBV4-2; J: TRBJ2-7; D: TRBD2; size: .; DNA: TGTGCCAGCAGCCACTGGGACGACGGGGGGTTGCAGTACTTC; CDR3: CASSHWDDGGLQYF
V: TRBV6-1; J: TRBJ1-5; D: .; size: many; DNA: TGTGCCAGCAGCGGAGTCGGTAGACAGCCCCAGCATTTT; CDR3: CASSGVGRQPQHF
V: TRBV20-1; J: TRBJ2-1; D: .; size: many; DNA: TGCAGTGCAGCGGCGAACAATGAGCAGTTCTTC; CDR3: CSAAANNEQFF
V: TRBV7-9; J: TRBJ1-1; D: .; size: many; DNA: TGTGCCAGCAGCCCAGGGGTTGACGACACTGAAGCTTTCTTT; CDR3: CASSPGVDDTEAFF
V: TRBV12-5; J: TRBJ2-7; D: .; size: .; DNA: TGTGCTAGTGGTTTGCAACGGGGGGAGCAGTACTTC; CDR3: CASGLQRGEQYF
V: TRBV12-3/TRBV12-4; J: TRBJ2-2; D: TRBD2; size: few; DNA: TGTGCCAGCAGTTCTCGACTAGCGGGAGTCCCCGGGGAGCTGTTTTTT; CDR3: CASSSRLAGVPGELFF
V: TRBV24-1; J: TRBJ2-1; D: TRBD1; size: many; DNA: TGTGCCACCAGTGACTCAGGGACAGGGGACTACAATGAGCAGTTCTTC; CDR3: CATSDSGTGDYNEQFF
V: TRBV14; J: TRBJ2-7; D: .; size: few; DNA: TGTGCCAGCAGCCCCCCCGGGAGCGCCTACTCCTACGAGCAGTACTTC; CDR3: CASSPPGSAYSYEQYF
V: TRBV7-6; J: TRBJ2-7; D: .; size: many; DNA: TGTGCCAGCAGCTTAGTAGAGGGCCCAACGATTAGCGAGCAGTACTTC; CDR3: CASSLVEGPTISEQYF
V: TRBV2; J: TRBJ1-2; D: .; size: many; DNA: TGTGCCAGCAGTGAAGCGGGAAACAGGCAGTATGGCTACACCTTC; CDR3: CASSEAGNRQYGYTF
V: TRBV27; J: TRBJ1-5; D: TRBD1; size: .; DNA: TGTGCCAGCAGTTCGGGAGCAGGACAGGGTTTTCGTCAGCCCCAGCATTTT; CDR3: CASSSGAGQGFRQPQHF
V: TRBV11-2; J: TRBJ1-1; D: TRBD1; size: .; DNA: TGTGCCAGCAGCCCAGACAGGGAGGGAGCTTTCTTT; CDR3: CASSPDREGAFF
V: TRBV24-1; J: TRBJ2-1; D: TRBD2; size: .; DNA: TGTGCCACCAGTCGACTAGCGGGAGATATTGATGAGCAGTTCTTC; CDR3: CATSRLAGDIDEQFF
V: TRBV10-3; J: TRBJ2-7; D: TRBD2; size: .; DNA: TGTGCCATCAGTGAGTCGGCTAGCGGGACCGCCCCGTCCTACGAGCAGTACTTC; CDR3: CAISESASGTAPSYEQYF
V: TRBV11-2; J: TRBJ2-5; D: .; size: many; DNA: TGTGCCAGCAGCCGAACGGGGGAGACCCAGTACTTC; CDR3: CASSRTGETQYF
V: TRBV28; J: TRBJ2-1; D: .; size: many; DNA: TGTGCCAGCAGTTTATCAGGCCAGGGTAGGTGGTCCACCTACAATGAGCAGTTCTTC; CDR3: CASSLSGQGRWSTYNEQFF
V: TRBV6-1; J: TRBJ2-3; D: TRBD1; size: .; DNA: TGTGCCAGCAGTACAGGGGGCCCCACAGATACGCAGTATTTT; CDR3: CASSTGGPTDTQYF
V: TRBV7-2; J: TRBJ1-4; D: .; size: .; DNA: TGTGCCAGCAGCTTATTGGGGGGCTATGAAAAACTGTTTTTT; CDR3: CASSLLGGYEKLFF
V: TRBV5-4; J: TRBJ1-2; D: .; size: .; DNA: TGTGCCAGCAGCACCTCAGGGTTTTCTGGCTACACCTTC; CDR3: CASSTSGFSGYTF
V: TRBV3-1; J: TRBJ2-1; D: TRBD2; size: many; DNA: TGTGCCAGCAGCCTCATAGCGGGAGTCTTCAATGAGCAGTTCTTC; CDR3: CASSLIAGVFNEQFF
V: TRBV7-2; J: TRBJ1-5; D: .; size: many; DNA: TGTGCCAGCAGCTTAACAGAGGATCAGCCCCAGCATTTT; CDR3: CASSLTEDQPQHF
V: TRBV20-1; J: TRBJ1-2; D: .; size: .; DNA: TGCAGTGCCGAGAAGGGGGACTTATATGGCTACACCTTC; CDR3: CSAEKGDLYGYTF
V: TRBV12-3/TRBV12-4; J: TRBJ1-1; D: .; size: .; DNA: TGTGCCAGCAGTATAACGGGACCTAGGAACACTGAAGCTTTCTTT; CDR3: CASSITGPRNTEAFF
V: TRBV20-1; J: TRBJ2-7; D: .; size: .; DNA: TGCAGTGCTCCCGAGCCGGGGAACCCCTACGAGCAGTACTTC; CDR3: CSAPEPGNPYEQYF
V: TRBV20-1; J: TRBJ2-5; D: .; size: many; DNA: TGCAGTGCTAGAGAGTTTGTGGGGGGACAATCAAAAGAGACCCAGTACTTC; CDR3: CSAREFVGGQSKETQYF